This T cell receptor beta chain was observed in a study of blood T cell repertoires in COVID-19. Study overall: PBMCs, B-cell-depleted T cells, or T cells provided the cDNA or gDNA that made up the material.

Germline CDR1 reads MDHEN; CDR2 reads SYDVKM. CDR3 length: 14 amino acids. The V end lost 7 bases, the J end lost 3 bases, and 13 bases lay between the germline ends. The assay was immunoSEQ multiplex PCR, and TCRdb's table has in-frame clones only and misses some. There are approximately 150,000 clones in the sample; around 80% occur only once, and around 5% lies in the top ten. Sequenced: peripheral blood. This clonotype was obtained from a woman between 50 and 59 years old with acute or convalescent COVID-19. This rearrangement joins TRBV28 to TRBJ1-5, with no clear D. The CDR3 DNA reads as TGTGCCAGCACCCAGACGGGTTTCAATCAGCCCCAGCATTTT. It is translated as CASTQTGFNQPQHF.